This T cell receptor (beta chain) was recorded in a study of blood T cells in healthy people across ages. This CDR3 is built from 14 residues. The J segment lost 9 bases and the V segment lost 3 bases, leaving 3 bases of the junction unmatched. Then a second PCR, running roughly 7 to 11 cycles, was carried out with a sample-barcoded 5' primer and a J-beta primer mix. TCRdb re-analysed the 5' RACE reads in MiXCR, keeping a single row per CDR3 protein. The sample lists around 800,000 distinct CDR3 sequences, around a quarter seen once, with around 3% in the top ten. These data were also reused for a study on T cells of mothers and their children.

Sequencing was performed on blood. This TCR was recovered from a boy younger than 18 in good health. This sequence joins TRBV12-3 or TRBV12-4 and TRBJ2-1; 12 bases fit TRBD2. CDR3 sequence (DNA): TGTGCCAGCAGTTTCTCTAGCGGGGGGGGTGAGCAGTTCTTC. Its translation is CASSFSSGGGEQFF.